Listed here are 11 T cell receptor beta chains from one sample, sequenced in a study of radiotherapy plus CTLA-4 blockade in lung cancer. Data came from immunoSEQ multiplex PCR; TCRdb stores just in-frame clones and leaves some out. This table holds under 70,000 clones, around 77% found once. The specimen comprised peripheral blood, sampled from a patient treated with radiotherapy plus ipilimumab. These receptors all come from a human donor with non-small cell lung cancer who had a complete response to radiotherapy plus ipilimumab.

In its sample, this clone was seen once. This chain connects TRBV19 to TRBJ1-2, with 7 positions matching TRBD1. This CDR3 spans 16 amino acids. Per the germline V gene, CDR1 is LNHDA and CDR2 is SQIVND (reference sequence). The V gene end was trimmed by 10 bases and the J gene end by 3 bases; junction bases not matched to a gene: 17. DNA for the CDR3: TGTGCCACCAGTCCTTCCGGGACAGCGATTTACTATGGCTACACCTTC. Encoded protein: CATSPSGTAIYYGYTF.

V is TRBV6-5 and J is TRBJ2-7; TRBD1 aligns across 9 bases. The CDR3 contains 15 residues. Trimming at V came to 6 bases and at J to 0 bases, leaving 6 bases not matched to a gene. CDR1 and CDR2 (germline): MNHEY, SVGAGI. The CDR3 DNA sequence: TGTGCCAGCAGCCGACAGGGGGATTCCTCCTACGAGCAGTACTTC. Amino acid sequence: CASSRQGDSSYEQYF.

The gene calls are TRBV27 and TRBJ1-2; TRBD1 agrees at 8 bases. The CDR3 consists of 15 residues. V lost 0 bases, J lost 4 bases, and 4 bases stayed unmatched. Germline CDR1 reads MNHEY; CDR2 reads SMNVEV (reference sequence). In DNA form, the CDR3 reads TGTGCCAGCAGTTTATCGCAGGGGGCGACCTATGGCTACACCTTC. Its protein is CASSLSQGATYGYTF.

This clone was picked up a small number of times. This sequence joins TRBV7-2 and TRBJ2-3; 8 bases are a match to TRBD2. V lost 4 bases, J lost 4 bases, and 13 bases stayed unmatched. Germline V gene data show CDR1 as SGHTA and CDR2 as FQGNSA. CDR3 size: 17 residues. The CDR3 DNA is TGTGCCAGCAGCTCAGGACTAGCTTCCCCTGGGGCAGATACGCAGTATTTT. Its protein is CASSSGLASPGADTQYF.

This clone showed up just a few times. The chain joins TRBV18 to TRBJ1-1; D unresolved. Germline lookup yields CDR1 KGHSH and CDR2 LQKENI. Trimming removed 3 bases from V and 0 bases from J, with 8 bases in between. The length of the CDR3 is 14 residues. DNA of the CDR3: TGTGCCAGCTCACCGGGCAGGCTGAACACTGAAGCTTTCTTT. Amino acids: CASSPGRLNTEAFF.

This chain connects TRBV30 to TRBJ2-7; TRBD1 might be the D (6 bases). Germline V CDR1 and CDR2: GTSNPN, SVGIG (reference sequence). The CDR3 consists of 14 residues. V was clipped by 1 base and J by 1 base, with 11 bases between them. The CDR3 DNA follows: TGTGCCTGGAGTGAAACAGGGCGATCCTACGAGCAGTACGTC. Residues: CAWSETGRSYEQYV.

The CDR3 DNA sequence: TGTGCCAGCTCACCATCACCCTACGAGCAGTACTTC. It encodes CASSPSPYEQYF. The rearrangement joins TRBV18 to TRBJ2-7; no reliable D call. Germline CDR1 reads KGHSH; CDR2 reads LQKENI. Trimming took off 2 bases at V and 2 bases at J, with 4 bases between the two ends. The CDR3 sequence is 12 residues long.

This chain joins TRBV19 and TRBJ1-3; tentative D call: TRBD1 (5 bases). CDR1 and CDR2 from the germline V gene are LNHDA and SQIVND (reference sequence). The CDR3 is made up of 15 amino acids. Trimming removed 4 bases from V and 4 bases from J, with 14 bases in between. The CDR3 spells CASSSWGLLGNTIYF. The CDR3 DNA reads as TGTGCCAGTAGTAGCTGGGGCCTCCTGGGAAACACCATATATTTT.

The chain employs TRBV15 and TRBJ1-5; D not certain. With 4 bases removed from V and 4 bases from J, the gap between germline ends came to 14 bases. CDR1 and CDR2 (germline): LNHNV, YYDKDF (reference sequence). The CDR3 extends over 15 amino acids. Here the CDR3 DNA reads TGTGCCACCAGCACCCGACGGAATCAGAATCAGCCCCAGCATTTT. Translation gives CATSTRRNQNQPQHF.

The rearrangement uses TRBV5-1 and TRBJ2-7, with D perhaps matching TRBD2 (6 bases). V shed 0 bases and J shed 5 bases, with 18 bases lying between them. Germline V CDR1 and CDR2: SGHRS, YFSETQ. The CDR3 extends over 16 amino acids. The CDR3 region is CASSLAPEGPGDEQYF. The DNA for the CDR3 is TGCGCCAGCAGCTTGGCCCCGGAGGGCCCGGGGGACGAGCAGTACTTC.

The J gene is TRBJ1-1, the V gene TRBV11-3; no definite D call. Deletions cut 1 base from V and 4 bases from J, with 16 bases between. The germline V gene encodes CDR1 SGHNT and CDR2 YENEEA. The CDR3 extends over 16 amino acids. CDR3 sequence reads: CASSLGQPTLFTEAFF. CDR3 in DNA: TGTGCCAGCAGCTTAGGCCAGCCCACTCTTTTCACTGAAGCTTTCTTT.